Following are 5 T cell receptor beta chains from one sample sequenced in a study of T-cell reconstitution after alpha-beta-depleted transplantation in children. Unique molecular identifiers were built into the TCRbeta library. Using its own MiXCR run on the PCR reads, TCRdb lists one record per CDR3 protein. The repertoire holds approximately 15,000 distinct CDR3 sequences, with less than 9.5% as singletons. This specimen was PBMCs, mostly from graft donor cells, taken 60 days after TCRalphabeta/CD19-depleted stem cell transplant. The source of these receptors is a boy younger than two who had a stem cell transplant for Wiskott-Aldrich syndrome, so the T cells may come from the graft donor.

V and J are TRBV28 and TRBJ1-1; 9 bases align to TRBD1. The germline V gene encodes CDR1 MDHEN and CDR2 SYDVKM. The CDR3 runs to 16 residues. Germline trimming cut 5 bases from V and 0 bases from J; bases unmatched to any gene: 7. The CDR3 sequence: CASSTWDRAMNTEAFF. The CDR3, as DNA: TGTGCCAGCAGTACTTGGGACAGGGCCATGAACACTGAAGCTTTCTTT.

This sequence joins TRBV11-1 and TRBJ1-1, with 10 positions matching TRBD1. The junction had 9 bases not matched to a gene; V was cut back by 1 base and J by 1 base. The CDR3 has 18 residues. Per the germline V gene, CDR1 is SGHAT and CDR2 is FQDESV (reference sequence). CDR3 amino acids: CASSLGRPGQGRNTEAFF. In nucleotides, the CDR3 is TGTGCCAGCAGCTTAGGTCGTCCGGGACAGGGGAGGAACACTGAAGCTTTCTTT.

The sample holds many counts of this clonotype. CDR3 coding DNA: TGTGCCAGCAGCCGAGGGGCGGGAGGGCTTCAAGAGACCCAGTACTTC. This sequence encodes CASSRGAGGLQETQYF. The V and J genes are TRBV5-8 and TRBJ2-5, with 9 bases lining up with TRBD2. This CDR3 region has 16 residues. CDR1 and CDR2 from the germline V gene are SGHTS and YDEGEE. Unmatched junction bases numbered 9, after V lost 4 bases and J lost 2 bases.

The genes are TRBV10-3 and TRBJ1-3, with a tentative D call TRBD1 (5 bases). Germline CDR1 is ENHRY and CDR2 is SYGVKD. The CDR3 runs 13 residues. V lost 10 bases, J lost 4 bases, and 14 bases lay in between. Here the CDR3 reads CATRGLLGNTIYF. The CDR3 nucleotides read TGTGCCACGAGGGGACTGCTCGGAAACACCATATATTTT.

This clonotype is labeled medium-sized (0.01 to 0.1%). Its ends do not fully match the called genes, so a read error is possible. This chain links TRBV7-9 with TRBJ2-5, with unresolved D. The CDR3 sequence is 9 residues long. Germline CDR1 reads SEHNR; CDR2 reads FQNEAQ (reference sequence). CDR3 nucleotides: TGTGCCAGCAGCTTAGGACGTAACTTC. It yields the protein CASSLGRNF.